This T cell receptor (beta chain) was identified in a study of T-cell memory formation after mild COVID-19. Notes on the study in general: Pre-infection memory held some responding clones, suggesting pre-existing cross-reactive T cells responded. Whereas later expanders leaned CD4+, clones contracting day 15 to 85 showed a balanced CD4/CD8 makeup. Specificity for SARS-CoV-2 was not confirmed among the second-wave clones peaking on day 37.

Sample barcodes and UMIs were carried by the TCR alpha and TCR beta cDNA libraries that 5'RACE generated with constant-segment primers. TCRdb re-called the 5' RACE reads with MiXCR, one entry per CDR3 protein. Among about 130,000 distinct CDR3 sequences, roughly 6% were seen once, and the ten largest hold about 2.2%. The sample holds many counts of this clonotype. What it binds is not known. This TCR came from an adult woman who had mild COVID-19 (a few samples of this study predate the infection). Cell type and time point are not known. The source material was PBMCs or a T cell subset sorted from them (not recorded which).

CDR3 bases: TGTGCCAGCGGGGGGACACTGCCAGATACGCAGTATTTT. It yields the protein CASGGTLPDTQYF. This chain connects TRBV12-3 or TRBV12-4 to TRBJ2-3; either TRBD1 or TRBD2 may supply D (6 bases each). The V end was cut by 8 bases, the J end by 4 bases, with 13 bases between. The CDR3 has 13 amino acids.